Listed below are T cell receptor beta chains from one sample, sequenced in a study of Ad26.COV2.S vaccination and SARS-CoV-2 variants. The protocol was immunoSEQ multiplex PCR, while the TCRdb copy is restricted to in-frame clones and leaves out a portion. The sample has around 300,000 clones, roughly 90% seen once. This specimen was peripheral blood, taken in a trial of Ad26.COV2.S vaccine versus placebo. The receptors were sampled from a person between 18 and 60 years old who received the Ad26.COV2.S COVID-19 vaccine or a placebo. CDR3s include the opening cysteine and the closing phenylalanine or tryptophan. Each record gives: V gene, J gene, D gene, CDR3 protein. The D gene is left open where the match is weak.

V: TRBV19; J: TRBJ2-3; D: -; CDR3: CASQGGVLTQYF
V: TRBV14; J: TRBJ1-4; D: -; CDR3: CASSLTPTGKLFF
V: TRBV7-2; J: TRBJ1-5; D: TRBD1; CDR3: CASRGGTANNQPQHF
V: TRBV7-3; J: TRBJ1-1; D: TRBD1; CDR3: CASSPIGTANTEAFF
V: TRBV20-1; J: TRBJ2-7; D: -; CDR3: CSASGGLGSYEQYF
V: TRBV20-1; J: TRBJ2-5; D: TRBD2; CDR3: CSASTSGVQETQYF
V: TRBV9; J: TRBJ1-2; D: -; CDR3: CASSQDRNYGYTF
V: TRBV19; J: TRBJ1-1; D: -; CDR3: CASSMRPISEAFF
V: TRBV7-9; J: TRBJ2-2; D: -; CDR3: CASSLSRGGELFF
V: TRBV3-1/TRBV3-2; J: TRBJ2-1; D: -; CDR3: CASSQVPLLAENYNEQFF
V: TRBV6-5; J: TRBJ1-1; D: -; CDR3: CASSYSRANTEAFF